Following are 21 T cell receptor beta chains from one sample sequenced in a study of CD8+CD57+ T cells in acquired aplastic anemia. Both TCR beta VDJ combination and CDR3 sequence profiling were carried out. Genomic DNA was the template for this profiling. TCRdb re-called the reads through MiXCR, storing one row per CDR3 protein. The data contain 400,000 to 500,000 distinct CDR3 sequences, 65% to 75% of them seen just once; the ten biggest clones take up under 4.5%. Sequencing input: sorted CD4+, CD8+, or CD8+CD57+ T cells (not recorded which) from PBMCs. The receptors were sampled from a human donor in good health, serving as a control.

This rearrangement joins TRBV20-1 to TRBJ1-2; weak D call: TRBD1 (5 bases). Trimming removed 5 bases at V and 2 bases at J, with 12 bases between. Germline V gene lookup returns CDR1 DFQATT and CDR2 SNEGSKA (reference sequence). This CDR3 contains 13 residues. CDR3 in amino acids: CSAQDTKNYGYTF. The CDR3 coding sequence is TGCAGTGCTCAGGACACCAAAAACTATGGCTACACCTTC.

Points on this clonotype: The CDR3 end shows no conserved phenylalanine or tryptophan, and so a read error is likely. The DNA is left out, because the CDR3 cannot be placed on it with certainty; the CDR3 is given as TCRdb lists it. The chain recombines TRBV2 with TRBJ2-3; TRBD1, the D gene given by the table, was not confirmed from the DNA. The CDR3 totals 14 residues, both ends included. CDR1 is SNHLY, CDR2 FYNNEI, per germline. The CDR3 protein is CASSLAVGADEKHY.

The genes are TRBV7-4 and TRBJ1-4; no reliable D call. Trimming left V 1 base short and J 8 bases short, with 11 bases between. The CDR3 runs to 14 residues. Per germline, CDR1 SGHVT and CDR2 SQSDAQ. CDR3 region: CASSLDGQAEKLFF. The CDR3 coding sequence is TGTGCCAGCAGCTTAGATGGCCAGGCGGAAAAACTGTTTTTT.

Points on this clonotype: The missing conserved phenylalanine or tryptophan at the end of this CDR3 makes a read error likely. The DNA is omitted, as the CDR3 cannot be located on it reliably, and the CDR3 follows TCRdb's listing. The CDR3 sequence: CASSWDTGNSPLH. The V call is TRBV7-3, the J call TRBJ1-2; TRBD1, the table's D call, was not compared with the DNA. The CDR3 comprises 13 residues, both ends counted. Germline CDR1 is SGHTA and CDR2 is FQGTGA.

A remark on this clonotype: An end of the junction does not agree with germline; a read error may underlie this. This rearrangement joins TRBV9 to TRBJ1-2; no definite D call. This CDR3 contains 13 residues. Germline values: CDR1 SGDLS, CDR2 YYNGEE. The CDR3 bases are TGTGCCAGCAGCAGCGATGGCGTGAACACTGAAGCTTTC. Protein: CASSSDGVNTEAF. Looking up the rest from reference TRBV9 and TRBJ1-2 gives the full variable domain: DSGVTQTPKHLITATGQRVTLRCSPRSGDLSVYWYQQSLDQGLQFLIQYYNGEERAKGNILERFSAQQFPDLHSELNLSSLELGDSALYFCASSSDGVNTEAFGSGTRLTVV.

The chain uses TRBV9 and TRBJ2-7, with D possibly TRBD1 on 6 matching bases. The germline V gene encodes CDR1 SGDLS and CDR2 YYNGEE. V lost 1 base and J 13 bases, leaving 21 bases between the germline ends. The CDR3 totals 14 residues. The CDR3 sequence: CASSVQGSDKQYYF. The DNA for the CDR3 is TGTGCCAGCAGCGTACAGGGGTCAGATAAGCAGTATTACTTC.

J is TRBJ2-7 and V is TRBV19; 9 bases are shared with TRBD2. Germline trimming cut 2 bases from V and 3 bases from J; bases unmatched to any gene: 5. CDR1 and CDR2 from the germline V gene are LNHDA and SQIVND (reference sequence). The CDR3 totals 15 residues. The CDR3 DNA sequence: TGTGCCAGTAGTATAAGGGCGGGGGGGAACTACGAGCAGTACTTC. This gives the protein CASSIRAGGNYEQYF.

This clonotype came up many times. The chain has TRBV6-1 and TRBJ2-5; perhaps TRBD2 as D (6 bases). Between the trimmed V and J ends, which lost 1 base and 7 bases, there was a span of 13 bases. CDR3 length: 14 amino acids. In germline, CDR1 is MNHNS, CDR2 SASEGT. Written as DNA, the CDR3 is TGTGCCAGCAGTGAAGTTGGAGGGCCGGGGACCCAGTACTTC. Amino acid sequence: CASSEVGGPGTQYF.

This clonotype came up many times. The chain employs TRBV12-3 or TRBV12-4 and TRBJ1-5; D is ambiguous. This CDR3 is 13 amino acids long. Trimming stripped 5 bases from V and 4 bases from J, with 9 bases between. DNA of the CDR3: TGTGCCAGCAGTGCCGGAGGGAATCAGCCCCAGCATTTT. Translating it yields CASSAGGNQPQHF.

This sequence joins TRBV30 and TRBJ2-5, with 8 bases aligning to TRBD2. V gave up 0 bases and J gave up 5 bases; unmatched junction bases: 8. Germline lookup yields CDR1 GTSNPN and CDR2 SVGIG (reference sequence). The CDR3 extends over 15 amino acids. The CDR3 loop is CAWSVGLAGFETQYF. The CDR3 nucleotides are TGTGCCTGGAGTGTAGGGCTAGCGGGTTTTGAGACCCAGTACTTC.

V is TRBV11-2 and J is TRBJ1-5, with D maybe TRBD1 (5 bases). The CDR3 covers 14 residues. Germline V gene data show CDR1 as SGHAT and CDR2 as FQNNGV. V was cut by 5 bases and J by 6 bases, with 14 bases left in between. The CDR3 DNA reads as TGTGCCAGCAGCCCAGACGGGGGTGGTCAGCCCCAGCATTTT. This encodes CASSPDGGGQPQHF.

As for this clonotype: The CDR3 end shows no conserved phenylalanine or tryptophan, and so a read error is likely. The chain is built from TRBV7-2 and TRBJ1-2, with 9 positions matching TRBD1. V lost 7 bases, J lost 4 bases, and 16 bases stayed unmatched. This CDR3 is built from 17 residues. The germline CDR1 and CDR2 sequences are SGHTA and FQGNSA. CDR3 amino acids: CASIHSAGQGSGYGYTS. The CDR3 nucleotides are TGTGCCAGCATCCACTCGGCGGGACAGGGATCAGGCTATGGCTACACCTCC.

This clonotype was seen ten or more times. DNA of the CDR3: TGCAGCGTTGGAGGGGGTTCGGGCTACACCTTC. Translated, it gives CSVGGGSGYTF. The V call is TRBV29-1, the J call TRBJ1-2; a possible D gene is TRBD1 (6 bases). The CDR3 sequence is 11 residues long. The germline gives CDR1 SQVTM, CDR2 ANQGSEA. The ends were cut back, 4 bases at V and 8 bases at J, with 11 bases in the middle. The full variable domain, rest sourced from reference TRBV29-1 and TRBJ1-2, is SAVISQKPSRDICQRGTSLTIQCQVDSQVTMMFWYRQQPGQSLTLIATANQGSEATYESGFVIDKFPISRPNLTFSTLTVSNMSPEDSSIYLCSVGGGSGYTFGSGTRLTVV.

CDR3 in amino acids: CASSLVAINNQPQYF. The CDR3 nucleotides read TGTGCCAGCAGCTTAGTAGCGATCAACAATCAGCCCCAATATTTT. The rearrangement joins TRBV7-2 to TRBJ1-3, with unresolved D. The CDR3 is 15 amino acids. V was clipped by 1 base and J by 15 bases, with 22 bases between them. The germline CDR1 and CDR2 sequences are SGHTA and FQGNSA. Full variable domain (missing parts from reference TRBV7-2 and TRBJ1-3): GAGVSQSPSNKVTEKGKDVELRCDPISGHTALYWYRQSLGQGLEFLIYFQGNSAPDKSGLPSDRFSAERTGGSVSTLTIQRTQQEDSAVYLCASSLVAINNQPQYFGEGSWLTVV.

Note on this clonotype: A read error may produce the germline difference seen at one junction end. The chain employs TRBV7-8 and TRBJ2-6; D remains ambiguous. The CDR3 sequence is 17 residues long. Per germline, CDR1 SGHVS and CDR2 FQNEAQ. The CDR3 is CASSESLTATGANVLTF. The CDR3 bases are TGCGCCAGCAGCGAATCTCTAACAGCGACTGGGGCCAACGTCCTGACTTTC.

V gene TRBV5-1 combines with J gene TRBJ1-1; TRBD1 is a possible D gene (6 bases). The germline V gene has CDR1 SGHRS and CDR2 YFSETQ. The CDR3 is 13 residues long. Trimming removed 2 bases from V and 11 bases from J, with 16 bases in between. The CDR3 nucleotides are TGCGCCAGCAGCTTCGGGGAAAGGGGGAAGGCTTTCTTT. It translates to CASSFGERGKAFF. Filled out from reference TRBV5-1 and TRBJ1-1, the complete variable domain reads KAGVTQTPRYLIKTRGQQVTLSCSPISGHRSVSWYQQTPGQGLQFLFEYFSETQRNKGNFPGRFSGRQFSNSRSEMNVSTLELGDSALYLCASSFGERGKAFFGQGTRLTVV.

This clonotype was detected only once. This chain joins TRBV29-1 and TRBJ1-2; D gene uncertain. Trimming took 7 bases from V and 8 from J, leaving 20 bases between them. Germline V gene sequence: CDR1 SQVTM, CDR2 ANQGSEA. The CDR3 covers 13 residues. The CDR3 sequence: CSASRLGSGGYTF. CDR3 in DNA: TGCAGCGCCTCACGTTTAGGAAGTGGAGGCTACACCTTC. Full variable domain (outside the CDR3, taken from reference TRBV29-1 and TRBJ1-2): SAVISQKPSRDICQRGTSLTIQCQVDSQVTMMFWYRQQPGQSLTLIATANQGSEATYESGFVIDKFPISRPNLTFSTLTVSNMSPEDSSIYLCSASRLGSGGYTFGSGTRLTVV.

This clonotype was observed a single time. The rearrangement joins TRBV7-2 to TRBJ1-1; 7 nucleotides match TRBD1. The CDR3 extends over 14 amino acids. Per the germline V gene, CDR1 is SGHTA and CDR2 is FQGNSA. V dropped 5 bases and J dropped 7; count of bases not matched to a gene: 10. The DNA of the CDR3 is TGTGCCAGCAGCCGACAGGGCGCGCGGGGTGAAGCTTTCTTT. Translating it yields CASSRQGARGEAFF.

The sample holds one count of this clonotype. The DNA of the CDR3 is TGCAGCGTTGGGGGACTACGACTAGCGGGGGAGCAGTACTTC. As protein: CSVGGLRLAGEQYF. The rearrangement links TRBV29-1 to TRBJ2-7; 11 positions agree with TRBD2. J gave up 7 bases and V 4 bases, and 9 bases lay outside the gene matches. This CDR3 comprises 14 residues. Looked up from germline, CDR1 is SQVTM and CDR2 is ANQGSEA.

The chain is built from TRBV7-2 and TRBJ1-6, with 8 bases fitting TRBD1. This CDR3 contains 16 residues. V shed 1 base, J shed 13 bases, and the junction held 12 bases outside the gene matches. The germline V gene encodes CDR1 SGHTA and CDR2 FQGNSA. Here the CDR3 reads CASSLVPGQVNFPLHF. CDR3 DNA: TGTGCCAGCAGCTTAGTGCCGGGACAGGTTAATTTCCCCCTCCACTTT.

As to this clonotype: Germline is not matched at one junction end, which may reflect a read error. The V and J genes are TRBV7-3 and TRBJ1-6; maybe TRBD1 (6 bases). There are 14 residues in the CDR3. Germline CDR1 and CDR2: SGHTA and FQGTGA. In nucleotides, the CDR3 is TGTGCCAGCAGCGTAGGACAGAATAATTCACCCCTGTACTTT. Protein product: CASSVGQNNSPLYF.